The sequence of this T cell receptor beta chain was determined in a study of vaccination and CD4 T cells after COVID-19. About this clonotype itself: No antigen is known for it.

This sample's treatment: roughly ten-day PBMC culture with coronavirus spike peptide pools or control peptides (ViraFEST assay). Sequencing of cultured CD4+ T cell DNA used the Oncomine TCR Beta short-read assay. MiXCR, applied by TCRdb to the PCR reads, yields one record per CDR3 protein. This sample has roughly 11,000 distinct CDR3 sequences, with under 35% found just once. With V trimmed by 5 bases and J by 6 bases, 20 bases remained unmatched. Germline V gives CDR1 SGHRS, CDR2 YFSETQ. This CDR3 contains 18 residues. Sample: cultured CD4+ T cells from blood. This clonotype was obtained from a human donor with COVID-19. The V gene is TRBV5-1, the J gene TRBJ1-2; 9 nucleotides align to TRBD1. The CDR3, as DNA: TGCGCCAGCAGACCGACAGGGGGGAATGTCCCGACTTTGAATGGCTACACCTTC. Translating gives CASRPTGGNVPTLNGYTF.